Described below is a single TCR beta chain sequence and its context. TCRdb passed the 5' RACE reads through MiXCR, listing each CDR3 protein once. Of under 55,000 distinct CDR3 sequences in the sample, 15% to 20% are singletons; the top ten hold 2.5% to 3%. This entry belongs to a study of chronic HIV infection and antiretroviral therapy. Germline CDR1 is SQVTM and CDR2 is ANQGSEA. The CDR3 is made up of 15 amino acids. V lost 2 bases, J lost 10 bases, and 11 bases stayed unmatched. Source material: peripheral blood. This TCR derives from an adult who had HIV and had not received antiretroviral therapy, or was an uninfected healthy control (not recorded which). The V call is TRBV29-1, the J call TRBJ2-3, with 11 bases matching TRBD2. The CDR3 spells CSVEPTSGIRGAQYF. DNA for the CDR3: TGCAGCGTTGAACCGACTAGCGGGATCCGGGGGGCGCAGTATTTT.